Following are 22 T cell receptor beta chains from one sample sequenced in a study of CD8 T cells in Susac syndrome. RNA in amounts of about 0.45 to 1 ug was reverse transcribed with random hexamers. TCRdb independently ran MiXCR on the immunoSEQ multiplex PCR reads; one entry per CDR3 protein. The sample gives 150,000 to 160,000 distinct CDR3 sequences, about 95% of which show up once; 0.13% to 0.15% is in the top ten. The sample was CD8+ T cells from PBMCs. Every receptor here comes from a human donor with multiple sclerosis.

The genes are TRBV30 and TRBJ1-5; no firm D call. The CDR3 totals 12 residues. CDR1 and CDR2 (germline): GTSNPN, SVGIG (reference sequence). Deletions cut 2 bases from V and 4 bases from J, with 6 bases between. The CDR3 DNA reads TGTGCCTGGAGTCTGGGAAATCAGCCCCAGCATTTT. Protein product: CAWSLGNQPQHF.

V gene TRBV29-1 combines with J gene TRBJ1-2; perhaps TRBD1 as D (5 bases). Between the trimmed V and J ends, which lost 6 bases and 4 bases, there was a span of 9 bases. Per the germline V gene, CDR1 is SQVTM and CDR2 is ANQGSEA. The CDR3 is made up of 11 amino acids. CDR3 sequence reads: CSVHDSYGYTF. The CDR3 region has the DNA TGCAGCGTGCACGACAGCTATGGCTACACCTTC.

The chain combines TRBV12-3 or TRBV12-4 with TRBJ2-1; 10 bases match TRBD1. This CDR3 is built from 18 residues. Trimming at V came to 6 bases and at J to 6 bases, leaving 17 bases not matched to a gene. The CDR3 nucleotides are TGTGCCAGCAGACTAAACCCACCGGGGACAGGGGTTAGCAATGAGCAGTTCTTC. This encodes CASRLNPPGTGVSNEQFF.

The CDR3 sequence is CASSHRQGRLNNEQFF. In nucleotides, the CDR3 is TGTGCCAGCAGCCACCGCCAGGGGAGGCTGAACAATGAGCAGTTCTTC. V is TRBV4-2 and J is TRBJ2-1, with D possibly called TRBD1 or TRBD2 (6 bases each). Germline V gene data show CDR1 as LGHNA and CDR2 as YNFKEQ. Trimming stripped 3 bases from V and 5 bases from J, with 17 bases between. The CDR3 totals 16 residues.

Here the CDR3 reads CASSLDRGWEQYF. The CDR3 DNA sequence: TGTGCCAGCAGCTTAGATCGGGGTTGGGAGCAGTACTTC. The chain employs TRBV11-2 and TRBJ2-7; weak D call: TRBD2 (5 bases). V lost 0 bases and J lost 7, with 10 bases in between. CDR3 length: 13 amino acids. Germline CDR1 is SGHAT and CDR2 is FQNNGV.

This rearrangement joins TRBV3-1 to TRBJ2-1; D uncertain. With 1 base removed from V and 4 bases from J, the gap between germline ends came to 11 bases. CDR3 length equals 15 residues. In germline, CDR1 is LGHDT, CDR2 YNNKEL (reference sequence). The CDR3 nucleotides are TGTGCCAGCAGCCAAGTAAGTTTGGGGTACAATGAGCAGTTCTTC. It translates to CASSQVSLGYNEQFF.

The chain links TRBV30 to TRBJ2-7, with D maybe TRBD2 (7 bases). The germline V and J ends were trimmed by 3 bases and 2 bases, with 14 bases remaining between them. Germline lookup yields CDR1 GTSNPN and CDR2 SVGIG (reference sequence). This CDR3 region has 14 residues. The CDR3 is CAWSPGGLTYEQYF. The CDR3 nucleotides are TGTGCCTGGAGCCCCGGGGGGCTCACCTACGAGCAGTACTTC.

The chain recombines TRBV9 with TRBJ1-2, with TRBD1 identical over 11 bases. The length of the CDR3 is 15 residues. In germline, CDR1 is SGDLS, CDR2 YYNGEE. The V and J ends lost 4 bases and 7 bases, in that order; junction bases with no gene match: 9. CDR3 residues: CASSTGTGGLLGYTF. The CDR3 nucleotides read TGTGCCAGCAGCACCGGGACAGGGGGTCTTCTTGGCTACACCTTC.

The chain carries TRBV12-3 or TRBV12-4 and TRBJ1-1, with TRBD1 as a possible D gene (5 bases). This CDR3 comprises 16 residues. Trimming left V 5 bases short and J 0 bases short, with 16 bases between. This CDR3 reads CASSGSHRWVNTEAFF. CDR3 DNA sequence: TGTGCCAGCAGTGGGTCACACAGGTGGGTGAACACTGAAGCTTTCTTT.

This rearrangement joins TRBV7-9 to TRBJ1-4; D ambiguous. V lost 5 bases and J 2 bases, leaving 9 bases between the germline ends. Germline V lookup: CDR1 SEHNR, CDR2 FQNEAQ (reference sequence). This CDR3 has 14 amino acids. CDR3 amino acids: CASSEVTTNEKLFF. As DNA, the CDR3 is TGTGCCAGCAGCGAGGTGACGACTAATGAAAAACTGTTTTTT.

The gene calls are TRBV30 and TRBJ2-1; D perhaps matches TRBD1 (7 bases). The CDR3 loop spans 12 amino acids. V lost 5 bases to trimming and J lost 13 bases, with 18 bases between them. CDR1 and CDR2 (germline): GTSNPN, SVGIG (reference sequence). The CDR3, as DNA: TGTGCCTGGGGGGGGCCGGGACAGCCTCAGTTCTTC. It codes for CAWGGPGQPQFF.

This chain links TRBV20-1 with TRBJ2-2; TRBD1 matches at 10 bases. Germline CDR1 and CDR2: DFQATT and SNEGSKA (reference sequence). The CDR3 length is 15 residues. The trim removed 4 bases at V and 6 bases at J, leaving 8 bases unmatched. The CDR3 sequence: CSATDPGQGSGELFF. CDR3 coding DNA: TGCAGTGCTACGGATCCGGGACAGGGGTCCGGGGAGCTGTTTTTT.

The CDR3: CASSATDTDTQYF. In DNA, the CDR3 is TGTGCCAGCAGTGCGACAGACACAGATACGCAGTATTTT. The chain is built from TRBV12-3 or TRBV12-4 and TRBJ2-3, with D perhaps TRBD1 (5 bases). Trimming took off 5 bases at V and 2 bases at J, with 8 bases between the two ends. This CDR3 is 13 amino acids long.

V gene TRBV30 combines with J gene TRBJ2-7, with D possibly being TRBD1 or TRBD2 (5 bases each). Germline assignment: CDR1 GTSNPN and CDR2 SVGIG (reference sequence). This CDR3 spans 14 amino acids. V dropped 7 bases and J dropped 4 bases, with 20 bases sitting between them. This CDR3 reads CAFTQGPLGYEQYF. For the CDR3, the DNA is TGTGCCTTCACTCAGGGACCCTTGGGATACGAGCAGTACTTC. Combining the CDR3 with reference TRBV30 and TRBJ2-7 gives the whole variable domain SQTIHQWPATLVQPVGSPLSLECTVEGTSNPNLYWYRQAAGRGLQLLFYSVGIGQISSEVPQNLSASRPQDRQFILSSKKLLLSDSGFYLCAFTQGPLGYEQYFGPGTRLTVT.

The chain combines TRBV15 with TRBJ2-5, with D possibly TRBD1 on 5 matching bases. Germline V gives CDR1 LNHNV, CDR2 YYDKDF (reference sequence). CDR3 length equals 16 residues. V was pared by 3 bases and J by 2 bases, with 16 bases between. The CDR3 nucleotides read TGTGCCACCAGCAGTTCCCCGGTGGACACTCAAGAGACCCAGTACTTC. This encodes CATSSSPVDTQETQYF.

With respect to this clonotype: One junction end disagrees with the germline gene, perhaps due to a read error. The genes are TRBV7-7 and TRBJ2-5; 10 bases line up with TRBD2. Germline V gene sequence: CDR1 SSHAT, CDR2 FNYEAQ (reference sequence). The CDR3 totals 16 residues. CDR3 region: CASSQAGGPGKETQYF. The CDR3 region has the DNA TGTGCTAGCAGCCAAGCGGGGGGGCCGGGGAAAGAGACCCAGTACTTC.

This chain joins TRBV11-2 and TRBJ2-5, with 11 bases matching TRBD2. V gave up 5 bases and J gave up 1 base; unmatched junction bases: 9. CDR3 length equals 17 residues. CDR1 and CDR2 from the germline V gene are SGHAT and FQNNGV. CDR3 region: CASSPTPSGGPQETQYF. In DNA form, the CDR3 reads TGTGCCAGCAGCCCGACCCCTAGCGGGGGGCCCCAAGAGACCCAGTACTTC. Supplemented by reference TRBV11-2 and TRBJ2-5, the full variable domain reads EAGVAQSPRYKIIEKRQSVAFWCNPISGHATLYWYQQILGQGPKLLIQFQNNGVVDDSQLPKDRFSAERLKGVDSTLKIQPAKLEDSAVYLCASSPTPSGGPQETQYFGPGTRLLVL.

CDR3 DNA: TGTGCTCATCATACGCCCGGGACAGGGGGATACGAGCAGTACTTC. Encoded protein: CAHHTPGTGGYEQYF. The chain couples TRBV30 to TRBJ2-7, with TRBD1 matching over 11 bases. The CDR3 extends over 15 amino acids. Per the germline V gene, CDR1 is GTSNPN and CDR2 is SVGIG (reference sequence).

V and J are TRBV5-1 and TRBJ2-2; no firm D call. CDR3 length: 14 residues. V lost 6 bases, J lost 7 bases, and 16 bases lay in between. Germline V gives CDR1 SGHRS, CDR2 YFSETQ. The CDR3 bases are TGCGCCAGCAACCCCGGGCAGGTTGGCGGGGAGCTGTTTTTT. Amino acids: CASNPGQVGGELFF.

The chain links TRBV6-5 to TRBJ2-7; the D is unclear. CDR3 length equals 15 residues. Trimming stripped 2 bases from V and 2 bases from J, with 13 bases between. CDR1 and CDR2 from the germline V gene are MNHEY and SVGAGI. CDR3 nucleotide sequence: TGTGCCAGCAGTTACCCCGGTGGCAGCGCCTACGAGCAGTACTTC. This encodes CASSYPGGSAYEQYF.

This chain joins TRBV4-1 and TRBJ2-2; possibly TRBD2 for D (5 bases). CDR1 is MGHRA and CDR2 is YSYEKL in the germline V gene. Trimming took off 1 base at V and 4 bases at J, with 10 bases between the two ends. This CDR3 region has 15 residues. Here the CDR3 reads CASSQGAAGTGELFF. CDR3 sequence (DNA): TGCGCCAGCAGCCAAGGAGCGGCGGGCACCGGGGAGCTGTTTTTT.

The CDR3 DNA is TGTGCCAGCAGCGCCCATGATGGGGGGACCCAGTACTTC. This sequence encodes CASSAHDGGTQYF. The genes are TRBV9 and TRBJ2-5, with D perhaps being TRBD1 or TRBD2 (5 bases each). This CDR3 contains 13 residues. CDR1 SGDLS and CDR2 YYNGEE come from the germline V gene. Trimming took 3 bases from V and 7 from J, leaving 13 bases between them.